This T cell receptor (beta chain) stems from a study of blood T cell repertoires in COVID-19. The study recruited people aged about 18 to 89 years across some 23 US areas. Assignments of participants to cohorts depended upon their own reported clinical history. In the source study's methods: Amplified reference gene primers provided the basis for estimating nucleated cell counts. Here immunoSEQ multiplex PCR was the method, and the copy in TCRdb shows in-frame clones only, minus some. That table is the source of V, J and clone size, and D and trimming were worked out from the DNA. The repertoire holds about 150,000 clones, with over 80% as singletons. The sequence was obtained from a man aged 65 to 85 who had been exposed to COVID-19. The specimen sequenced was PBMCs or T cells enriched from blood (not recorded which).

CDR3 DNA sequence: TGTGCCAGCAGCACACCGGGACAGGACCTTAATGAAAAACTGTTTTTT. Its translation is CASSTPGQDLNEKLFF. V and J are TRBV7-9 and TRBJ1-4, with 8 bases identical to TRBD1. Germline V gene sequence: CDR1 SEHNR, CDR2 FQNEAQ (reference sequence). Trimming took 5 bases from V and 4 from J; bases not matched to a gene: 9. The CDR3 has 16 amino acids.